Listed below are T cell receptor beta chains from one sample, sequenced in a study of cytomegalovirus exposure and HLA in healthy donors. Libraries were prepared by immunoSEQ multiplex PCR; TCRdb keeps only in-frame clonotypes and omits some of them. The sample contains more than 140,000 clones, roughly nine tenths of which appear only once. Sequencing used PBMCs. These receptors all come from a woman in her late teens or twenties in good health and CMV-seropositive. CDR3s include the opening cysteine and the closing phenylalanine or tryptophan. A D gene is named only where the DNA matches it firmly. Not all rows give a size; the values are once, few, many and, for expanded clones, a class.

TRBJ1-4,.,TRBV5-4,TRBD1,TGTGCCAGCACCCTATCCCCGGAGTGGGACAGGGGTACGGCTAATGAAAAACTGTTTTTT,CASTLSPEWDRGTANEKLFF
TRBJ1-1,.,TRBV29-1,TRBD1,TGCAGCGTTTTGACAGGGGGGACTGAAGCTTTCTTT,CSVLTGGTEAFF
TRBJ1-4,.,TRBV5-5,TRBD1,TGTGCCAGCAGCCAAACAGGGGCAGGCGAAAAACTGTTTTTT,CASSQTGAGEKLFF
TRBJ2-3,once,TRBV2,.,TGTGCCAGCAGTAAAGGGGCTAGGATTGGGATAGGAGGTAGAGATACGCAGTATTTT,CASSKGARIGIGGRDTQYF
TRBJ2-7,.,TRBV7-9,.,TGTGCCAGCACCCTAGGGGGGGACTCCGAGCAGTACTTC,CASTLGGDSEQYF
TRBJ2-3,.,TRBV5-1,.,TGCGCCAGCATGATAGCGGTTAGCACAGATACGCAGTATTTT,CASMIAVSTDTQYF
TRBJ2-1,.,TRBV4-2,.,TGTGCCAGCAGCGGCGCTTTGGAGGGCCACAATGAGCAGTTCTTC,CASSGALEGHNEQFF
TRBJ1-3,.,TRBV9,TRBD1,TGTGCCAGCAGCGCCCGCCATGGACAGGGAGGCTCTGGAAACACCATATATTTT,CASSARHGQGGSGNTIYF
TRBJ2-7,.,TRBV29-1,.,TGCAGCGTTGAAATCCAGGGCAGTCACTACGAGCAGTACTTC,CSVEIQGSHYEQYF
TRBJ2-3,.,TRBV9,TRBD1,TGTGCCAGCAGCCAAACCCGGGACAGGGGCCGCACAGATACGCAGTATTTT,CASSQTRDRGRTDTQYF
TRBJ2-5,.,TRBV10-3,.,TGTGCCATCAGTGGACCCAGGGGCGACGTTGAGGAGACCCAGTACTTC,CAISGPRGDVEETQYF
TRBJ1-1,.,TRBV5-6,.,TGTGCCAGCAGCTCTAGACCCCTCCGCGGGACTGAAGCTTTCTTT,CASSSRPLRGTEAFF
TRBJ2-7,few,TRBV7-9,TRBD1,TGTGCCAGCAGCGATAGAGGCCAGGGGGCGTCCGAGCAGTACTTC,CASSDRGQGASEQYF
TRBJ2-7,.,TRBV5-1,TRBD1,TGCGCCAGCAGCTTGGGTGGACAGGGGCGCGAGCAGTACTTC,CASSLGGQGREQYF
TRBJ1-2,once,TRBV6-5,TRBD1,TGTGCCAGCACCGATCCCGGGACAGAGGGTGGCTACACCTTC,CASTDPGTEGGYTF
TRBJ2-7,.,TRBV11-1,.,TGTGCCAGCAGCCCCGACACCCACGCGACCTACGAGCAGTACTTC,CASSPDTHATYEQYF
TRBJ2-1,once,TRBV6-5,.,TGTGCCAGCAGTTACTCGCCTAGCATCCGTCATGAGCAGTTCTTC,CASSYSPSIRHEQFF
TRBJ2-3,.,TRBV9,TRBD2,TGTGCCAGCAGCCCCAGACTAGCGGGAGAGCTCGATACGCAGTATTTT,CASSPRLAGELDTQYF
TRBJ2-1,medium-sized,TRBV4-3,.,TGCGCCAGCAGCCAAGGACTAGGGGAGTACAATGAGCAGTTCTTC,CASSQGLGEYNEQFF
TRBJ1-3,.,TRBV10-3,.,TGTGCCCCCCTATGGGGAAACACCATATATTTT,CAPLWGNTIYF
TRBJ1-5,.,TRBV28,.,TGTGCCAGCAGCCCCAGGAAGGTGGCCCAGCATTTT,CASSPRKVAQHF
TRBJ2-7,.,TRBV11-3,.,TGTGCCAGCAGCGATCAGGTTTCTTCCCACGAGCAGTACTTC,CASSDQVSSHEQYF
TRBJ1-2,.,TRBV7-2,.,TGTGCCAGCAGCTTAGGGTTGGGGGGGATCGGCTACACCTTC,CASSLGLGGIGYTF
TRBJ2-1,.,TRBV4-3,TRBD2,TGCGCCAGCAGCCTTGAGGGACTAGCGGGATTCTCTGAGCAGTTCTTC,CASSLEGLAGFSEQFF
TRBJ1-2,.,TRBV7-2,.,TGTGCCAGCAGGCGAGGGACTAACTATGGCTACACCTTC,CASRRGTNYGYTF
TRBJ2-3,.,TRBV7-6,TRBD1,TGTGCCAGCAGCATGAACAGGGGGACAGATACGCAGTATTTT,CASSMNRGTDTQYF
TRBJ2-1,.,TRBV27,TRBD2,TGTGCCAGCAGAGCGAGCGGGAGTTACAATGAGCAGTTCTTC,CASRASGSYNEQFF
TRBJ2-1,.,TRBV4-1,.,TGCGCCAGCAGCCAAGATTGGACAGTCGCTGAGCAGTTCTTC,CASSQDWTVAEQFF
TRBJ2-7,few,TRBV15,.,TGTGCCACCAGTCCCATGGGGGCGAGGGAGCAGTACTTC,CATSPMGAREQYF
TRBJ1-2,once,TRBV6-5,.,TGTGCCAGCAAACGGGGAGGTAACTATGGCTACACCTTC,CASKRGGNYGYTF
TRBJ2-3,.,TRBV12-5,.,TGTGCTAGTGGTTTGTCACAGGCAGATACGCAGTATTTT,CASGLSQADTQYF
TRBJ1-5,once,TRBV6-6,TRBD1,TGTGCCAGCAGCCGTGACAGGGGGGATCAGCCCCAGCATTTT,CASSRDRGDQPQHF
TRBJ2-1,once,TRBV25-1,TRBD1,TGTGCCAGCAGTGATACAGGACAGGGATACAATGAGCAGTTCTTC,CASSDTGQGYNEQFF
TRBJ2-3,.,TRBV11-2,TRBD1,TGTGCCAGCAGCTTAGCCGGGACAGGGTACACAGATACGCAGTATTTT,CASSLAGTGYTDTQYF
TRBJ2-5,.,TRBV5-4,.,TGTGCCAGCAGCTTGGTTGGGGCGCCGGGAGAGACCCAGTACTTC,CASSLVGAPGETQYF
TRBJ2-2,.,TRBV11-3,.,TGTGCCAGCAGCCCCTCTCCCGGGGAGCTGTTTTTT,CASSPSPGELFF
TRBJ2-3,.,TRBV28,.,TGTGCCAGCAGTGACCAGTGGGGGAGGCAAGGCGTGACAGATACGCAGTATTTT,CASSDQWGRQGVTDTQYF
TRBJ2-4,.,TRBV7-9,TRBD1,TGTGCCAGCAGCTTAGCCCCGGGACAGCAAAACATTCAGTACTTC,CASSLAPGQQNIQYF
TRBJ1-2,.,TRBV9,.,TGTGCCAGCAGCGCTGGGGCAGGAGGCTACACCTTC,CASSAGAGGYTF
TRBJ2-7,.,TRBV4-1,TRBD2,TGCGCCAGCAGCCGGGGGACTAGCTACGAGCAGTACTTC,CASSRGTSYEQYF
TRBJ2-5,.,TRBV11-3,TRBD2,TGTGCCAGCAGCTTCTCCGGGACTAGCGATACCGAGACCCAGTACTTC,CASSFSGTSDTETQYF
TRBJ1-5,once,TRBV4-3,TRBD1,TGCGCCAGCAGCCAAGAACAGGGGCGGCAGCCCCAGCATTTT,CASSQEQGRQPQHF
TRBJ1-1,.,TRBV5-1,TRBD1,TGCGCCAGCAGCTTGGAAGAGGGACAGGGGGCGGACGGAGCTTTCTTT,CASSLEEGQGADGAFF
TRBJ2-1,.,TRBV7-2,.,TGTGCCAGCAGCTTAGTACGGGAAAACAATGAGCAGTTCTTC,CASSLVRENNEQFF
TRBJ2-4,.,TRBV4-3,TRBD2,TGCGCCAGCAGCCAAAGAACTAGCGGTCTAGCCAAAAACATTCAGTACTTC,CASSQRTSGLAKNIQYF
TRBJ2-7,few,TRBV10-3,TRBD1,TGTGCCATCAGTTCGCTCCGGGACAGGGAGGCCTACGAGCAGTACTTC,CAISSLRDREAYEQYF
TRBJ1-5,.,TRBV30,.,TGTGCCTGGACACCCGGGACAAGCAATCAGCCCCAGCATTTT,CAWTPGTSNQPQHF
TRBJ2-2,.,TRBV4-2,TRBD2,TGTGCCAGCAGCCCCCCGGGAGGGCCGACCACCGGGGAGCTGTTTTTT,CASSPPGGPTTGELFF
TRBJ1-1,once,TRBV5-1,.,TGCGCCAGCAGCAGCCGTGTGGGCGCGGGACCTGAAGCTTTCTTT,CASSSRVGAGPEAFF